This entry lists 11 T cell receptor beta chains sequenced from one sample in a study of molecular identifiers for immune sequencing clone quantification. From the PCR reads, TCRdb called clonotypes with MiXCR, one entry per CDR3 protein. The sample holds 460,000 or so distinct CDR3 sequences, 20% to 25% seen once. Sequenced: naive CD8+ T cells from blood, with Jurkat cell RNA spiked in. Stated subset: FACS-sorted CD8+CD4-CCR7+CD45RA+ naive T cells. The receptors stem from a human donor in good health. Some libraries in this study had Jurkat cell RNA spiked in.

V usage is TRBV6-2 or TRBV6-3 and J usage is TRBJ1-2; the D is unclear. Between the trimmed V and J ends, which lost 0 bases and 0 bases, there was a span of 8 bases. The length of the CDR3 is 15 residues. CDR1 is MNHEY and CDR2 is SVGEGT in the germline V gene. In DNA form, the CDR3 reads TGTGCCAGCAGTTACTCCGAAATCTCTAACTATGGCTACACCTTC. Translated, it gives CASSYSEISNYGYTF.

In its sample, this clonotype was seen many times. The rearrangement links TRBV7-9 to TRBJ2-5, with D perhaps matching TRBD1 (6 bases). Trimming cost V 1 base and J 2 bases, with 14 bases left between them. This CDR3 comprises 16 residues. CDR1 is SEHNR, CDR2 FQNEAQ, per germline (reference sequence). Here the CDR3 DNA reads TGTGCCAGCAGCTTAGGGTTTGCGACAGGTCAAGAGACCCAGTACTTC. Translation gives CASSLGFATGQETQYF. Variable domain in full (rest from reference TRBV7-9 and TRBJ2-5): DTGVSQNPRHKITKRGQNVTFRCDPISEHNRLYWYRQTLGQGPEFLTYFQNEAQLEKSRLLSDRFSAERPKGSFSTLEIQRTEQGDSAMYLCASSLGFATGQETQYFGPGTRLLVL.

The chain uses TRBV20-1 and TRBJ2-7; the match to TRBD1 covers 12 bases. CDR1 and CDR2 (germline): DFQATT, SNEGSKA (reference sequence). J lost 6 bases, V lost 0 bases, and 6 bases had no gene match. This CDR3 has 15 amino acids. In nucleotides, the CDR3 is TGCAGTGCTAGAGATTCCGGGACAGGGGGCTGCGAGCAGTACTTC. Protein product: CSARDSGTGGCEQYF.

This clonotype came up many times. This rearrangement joins TRBV11-2 to TRBJ1-1; D not certain. V lost 0 bases, J lost 2 bases, and 10 bases lay in between. Germline values: CDR1 SGHAT, CDR2 FQNNGV. CDR3 length: 15 amino acids. This chain's CDR3 is CASSLDSTANTEAFF. DNA of the CDR3: TGTGCCAGCAGCTTAGATTCCACGGCTAACACTGAAGCTTTCTTT.

This clonotype occurred many times. This chain joins TRBV28 and TRBJ2-5; 8 bases align to TRBD2. The germline gives CDR1 MDHEN, CDR2 SYDVKM. With V trimmed by 3 bases and J by 5 bases, 11 bases remained unmatched. The CDR3 has 16 amino acids. CDR3 residues: CASSFPVASGSETQYF. CDR3 DNA: TGTGCCAGCAGTTTCCCGGTGGCCAGCGGGAGCGAGACCCAGTACTTC.

This clonotype came up a few times. This chain connects TRBV28 to TRBJ1-5, with a weak D call TRBD1 (5 bases). Per germline, CDR1 MDHEN and CDR2 SYDVKM. The CDR3 loop spans 17 amino acids. V gave up 6 bases and J gave up 5 bases, with 23 bases separating them. In DNA, the CDR3 is TGTGCCAGCAGCCCTGTCGCGAACCGGGGGGTCGATCAGCCCCAGCATTTT. It yields the protein CASSPVANRGVDQPQHF.

This clonotype was seen ten or more times. The rearrangement uses TRBV4-1 and TRBJ2-5; a weak D match, TRBD1 (5 bases). The CDR3 sequence is 15 residues long. Germline V gene lookup returns CDR1 MGHRA and CDR2 YSYEKL. V was cut by 5 bases and J by 2 bases, with 15 bases left in between. CDR3 DNA: TGCGCCAGCAGCGACATCCCGCAGGGACAAGAGACCCAGTACTTC. It specifies CASSDIPQGQETQYF.

The chain combines TRBV12-3 or TRBV12-4 with TRBJ1-1, with D unresolved. V shed 0 bases and J shed 7 bases, with 9 bases lying between them. The CDR3 extends over 13 amino acids. In DNA form, the CDR3 reads TGTGCCAGCAGTTTAGCCGGACCGAGTGAAGCTTTCTTT. Amino acids: CASSLAGPSEAFF.

This clonotype was found a few times. The chain combines TRBV4-3 with TRBJ1-5, with D unresolved. The CDR3 covers 15 residues. Between the trimmed V and J ends, which lost 4 bases and 4 bases, there was a span of 14 bases. Germline V gene sequence: CDR1 LGHNA, CDR2 YSLEER. As DNA, the CDR3 is TGCGCCAGCAGCCCAAGTGATCAGAGTAATCAGCCCCAGCATTTT. Residues: CASSPSDQSNQPQHF.

This clonotype was seen at least ten times. The rearrangement joins TRBV30 to TRBJ2-1; D tentatively fits TRBD1 or TRBD2 (6 bases each). The CDR3 covers 13 residues. CDR1 GTSNPN and CDR2 SVGIG come from the germline V gene (reference sequence). Deletions cut 3 bases from V and 8 bases from J, with 14 bases between. The CDR3 bases are TGTGCCTGGAGACCGGGGGCCATGGATGAGCAGTTCTTC. Protein product: CAWRPGAMDEQFF.

The genes are TRBV27 and TRBJ2-1; 10 nucleotides line up with TRBD2. The CDR3 sequence is 15 residues long. Germline V gene data show CDR1 as MNHEY and CDR2 as SMNVEV (reference sequence). Trimming at V came to 10 bases and at J to 3 bases, leaving 9 bases not matched to a gene. The CDR3 protein is CATGGVAGGYNEQFF. In DNA form, the CDR3 reads TGTGCCACCGGGGGGGTAGCGGGGGGCTACAATGAGCAGTTCTTC.